Presented here are 19 T cell receptor beta chains from one specimen sequenced in a study of blood T cell repertoires in COVID-19. Assay used: immunoSEQ multiplex PCR; TCRdb lists only in-frame clones, some missing. Among about 440,000 clones listed, about nine tenths were seen once. The sample was peripheral blood. These receptors were collected from a woman aged 45-60 years with COVID-19, enrolled during active disease.

The genes are TRBV7-2 and TRBJ1-3; tentative D call: TRBD1 (5 bases). The CDR3 has 15 residues. V lost 2 bases to trimming and J lost 2 bases, with 10 bases between them. Looked up from germline, CDR1 is SGHTA and CDR2 is FQGNSA. CDR3 coding DNA: TGTGCCAGCAGCTTAATATCGGGGGCTGGAAACACCATATATTTT. It yields the protein CASSLISGAGNTIYF.

The chain couples TRBV28 to TRBJ1-2, with TRBD1 matching over 11 bases. The CDR3 is 15 residues long. Trimming cost V 9 bases and J 4 bases; bases outside gene matches: 10. Germline V gene data show CDR1 as MDHEN and CDR2 as SYDVKM. CDR3 nucleotide sequence: TGTGCCAGTAAGGAAAGGGACAGGGGGATCTATGGCTACACCTTC. Translating it yields CASKERDRGIYGYTF.

The chain couples TRBV5-1 to TRBJ2-6; the match to TRBD1 covers 9 bases. The CDR3 consists of 18 residues. Losses at the gene ends were 2 bases for V and 3 bases for J; bases not matched to a gene: 9. CDR1 and CDR2 (germline): SGHRS, YFSETQ. CDR3 bases: TGCGCCAGCAGCTTCGGACGGGACAGGGACTATGGGGCCAACGTCCTGACTTTC. It is translated as CASSFGRDRDYGANVLTF.

The chain employs TRBV14 and TRBJ2-3; D possibly corresponds to TRBD2 (6 bases). This CDR3 is 20 amino acids long. Germline assignment: CDR1 SGHDN and CDR2 FVKESK. The V and J ends lost 0 bases and 3 bases respectively, with 25 bases between them. The CDR3 spells CASSQETPGGALGMTDTQYF. The CDR3 DNA follows: TGTGCCAGCAGCCAAGAGACCCCCGGAGGGGCTTTGGGGATGACAGATACGCAGTATTTT.

This rearrangement joins TRBV20-1 to TRBJ2-7; D is unresolved. This CDR3 contains 11 residues. Germline V lookup: CDR1 DFQATT, CDR2 SNEGSKA (reference sequence). V lost 2 bases, J lost 3 bases, and 5 bases lay in between. CDR3 coding DNA: TGCAGTGCTAGATTCCGCTACGAGCAGTACTTC. Translated, it gives CSARFRYEQYF.

The chain uses TRBV11-2 and TRBJ1-2; D is uncertain. The CDR3 runs to 16 residues. CDR1 is SGHAT, CDR2 FQNNGV, per germline. V was clipped by 4 bases and J by 1 base, with 16 bases between them. The CDR3 nucleotides are TGTGCCAGCAGCTCCCTCTGGGCCTCCCATAACTATGGCTACACCTTC. Protein sequence: CASSSLWASHNYGYTF.

The gene calls are TRBV28 and TRBJ1-6; maybe TRBD1 (6 bases). The length of the CDR3 is 15 residues. V was clipped by 5 bases and J by 6 bases, with 14 bases between them. Germline V gene sequence: CDR1 MDHEN, CDR2 SYDVKM. The CDR3 region has the DNA TGTGCCAGCAGTCCGACAGGTTTGATTAATTCACCCCTCCACTTT. This sequence encodes CASSPTGLINSPLHF.

This chain links TRBV29-1 with TRBJ2-7, with 7 bases identical to TRBD1. The CDR3 contains 16 residues. The junction had 13 bases not matched to a gene; V was cut back by 4 bases and J by 1 base. Germline V gene data show CDR1 as SQVTM and CDR2 as ANQGSEA. The chain's CDR3 is CSVGSLGDSFSYEQYF. The CDR3 DNA reads as TGCAGCGTTGGCTCCCTGGGGGACAGTTTTTCCTACGAGCAGTACTTC.

The genes are TRBV5-1 and TRBJ1-1; D is possibly TRBD1 (6 bases). This CDR3 has 20 amino acids. The V gene's germline CDR1 is SGHRS and CDR2 YFSETQ. V lost 1 base and J 3 bases, leaving 28 bases between the germline ends. CDR3 residues: CASSLRPRQEAADWDTEAFF. DNA for the CDR3: TGCGCCAGCAGCTTGCGCCCTCGACAGGAGGCGGCGGATTGGGACACTGAAGCTTTCTTT. Based on the CDR3 plus reference TRBV5-1 and TRBJ1-1, the full variable domain is KAGVTQTPRYLIKTRGQQVTLSCSPISGHRSVSWYQQTPGQGLQFLFEYFSETQRNKGNFPGRFSGRQFSNSRSEMNVSTLELGDSALYLCASSLRPRQEAADWDTEAFFGQGTRLTVV.

The chain has TRBV27 and TRBJ1-1; TRBD1 matches at 7 bases. Trimming at V came to 4 bases and at J to 0 bases, leaving 2 bases not matched to a gene. The CDR3 consists of 14 residues. Germline V gene sequence: CDR1 MNHEY, CDR2 SMNVEV (reference sequence). CDR3: CASSYTGVNTEAFF. Here the CDR3 DNA reads TGTGCCAGCAGTTACACAGGGGTGAACACTGAAGCTTTCTTT.

V is TRBV12-5 and J is TRBJ2-1; D is possibly TRBD1 (8 bases). The CDR3 loop spans 20 amino acids. Trimming removed 1 base at V and 8 bases at J, with 30 bases between. The germline V gene has CDR1 LGHNT and CDR2 FRNRAP. The CDR3, as DNA: TGTGCTAGTGGTTTGGCCGACAGGGGAACGGTGCACGGCGGGGGATATGAGCAGTTCTTC. It is translated as CASGLADRGTVHGGGYEQFF.

The V gene is TRBV5-1, the J gene TRBJ1-1; 7 nucleotides match TRBD1. Germline CDR1 is SGHRS and CDR2 is YFSETQ. The junction had 2 bases not matched to a gene; V was cut back by 0 bases and J by 0 bases. This CDR3 contains 15 residues. CDR3 protein: CASSLAGGMNTEAFF. CDR3 DNA sequence: TGCGCCAGCAGCTTGGCAGGGGGGATGAACACTGAAGCTTTCTTT.

Remarks on this clone: Other nucleotide sequences from this sample produce the same CDR3. V is TRBV29-1 and J is TRBJ1-1; D may be TRBD1 (5 bases). Per the germline V gene, CDR1 is SQVTM and CDR2 is ANQGSEA. This CDR3 is built from 12 residues. The germline V and J ends were trimmed by 6 bases and 0 bases, with 8 bases remaining between them. CDR3 sequence reads: CSVGGLNTEAFF. CDR3 DNA: TGCAGCGTGGGGGGGTTGAACACTGAAGCTTTCTTT.

The J gene is TRBJ1-5, the V gene TRBV5-6; no firm D call. Germline values: CDR1 SGHDT, CDR2 YYEEEE. There are 15 residues in the CDR3. V was pared by 0 bases and J by 3 bases, with 10 bases between. CDR3 protein: CASSLGPTANQPQHF. CDR3 coding DNA: TGTGCCAGCAGCTTGGGCCCTACCGCCAATCAGCCCCAGCATTTT.

The CDR3 DNA follows: TGTGCCAGCAGCTTAGCCGGGGGGGCAATATATGAGCAGTTCTTC. Translating it yields CASSLAGGAIYEQFF. The V gene is TRBV7-2, the J gene TRBJ2-1, with TRBD2 identical over 8 bases. The germline gives CDR1 SGHTA, CDR2 FQGNSA. The V segment lost 0 bases and the J segment 8 bases; nucleotides outside the gene matches: 6. This CDR3 spans 15 amino acids.

Points on this clone: The same CDR3 arises from other DNA sequences in this sample as well. This rearrangement joins TRBV5-1 to TRBJ1-1; TRBD1 matches 8 bases. Germline lookup yields CDR1 SGHRS and CDR2 YFSETQ. J was trimmed by 5 bases and V by 4 bases; bases with no gene match: 7. CDR3 length: 14 residues. The CDR3 nucleotides read TGCGCCAGCAGCCCCCGACAGGGGAGGACTGAAGCTTTCTTT. Translation: CASSPRQGRTEAFF.

The gene calls are TRBV5-1 and TRBJ1-1; D unresolved. The CDR3 length is 13 residues. Deletions cut 4 bases from V and 8 bases from J, with 15 bases between. Germline CDR1 reads SGHRS; CDR2 reads YFSETQ. In DNA, the CDR3 is TGCGCCAGCAGCCCGGAGGTACAGCTGGAAGCTTTCTTT. This codes for CASSPEVQLEAFF.

In its sample, this clone was seen once. The J gene is TRBJ2-3, the V gene TRBV6-1, with D possibly being TRBD1 (5 bases). The CDR3 has 17 amino acids. V lost 3 bases and J 2 bases, leaving 18 bases between the germline ends. The V gene's germline CDR1 is MNHNS and CDR2 SASEGT. For the CDR3, the DNA is TGTGCCAGCAGTGATAGAGCCCCAGGGCTCCTCACAGATACGCAGTATTTT. Translated, it gives CASSDRAPGLLTDTQYF.

The chain combines TRBV4-1 with TRBJ2-3; TRBD2 aligns across 11 bases. Germline CDR1 reads MGHRA; CDR2 reads YSYEKL. This CDR3 contains 17 residues. The J segment lost 4 bases and the V segment lost 0 bases, leaving 6 bases of the junction unmatched. This CDR3 reads CASSQDKTSGVPDTQYF. The CDR3 DNA sequence: TGCGCCAGCAGCCAAGATAAGACTAGCGGGGTCCCAGATACGCAGTATTTT.